Shown below are 17 T cell receptor beta chains from a single sample sequenced in a study of T cell repertoires in cytomegalovirus infection. TCRdb passed the reads through MiXCR, listing each CDR3 protein once. The sample shows 380,000 or so distinct CDR3 sequences, roughly 36% of them seen only once. Their recognized antigens are unknown. The sample consisted of cultured PBMCs, taken from culture after CMV antigen stimulation. Every receptor here comes from a human donor in good health (CMV status not recorded). Some clones in this sample may be carry-over from other donors' samples.

About this clonotype: This could be a read error, since a much larger clone is one nucleotide away. In this CDR3 the conserved last residue, phenylalanine or tryptophan, is missing, so a read error is likely. V usage is TRBV7-2 and J usage is TRBJ2-7; 9 bases agree with TRBD2. CDR3 length equals 16 residues. Losses at the gene ends were 0 bases for V and 3 bases for J; bases not matched to a gene: 6. In germline, CDR1 is SGHTA, CDR2 FQGNSA. CDR3 sequence: CASSLAVAGAYYEQYL. The CDR3, as DNA: TGTGCCAGCAGCTTAGCAGTAGCGGGAGCCTACTACGAGCAGTACTTA.

The rearrangement links TRBV9 to TRBJ2-7; TRBD1 matches 10 bases. J gave up 2 bases and V 2 bases, and 4 bases lay outside the gene matches. The CDR3 consists of 15 residues. Germline V gene data show CDR1 as SGDLS and CDR2 as YYNGEE. The CDR3 sequence: CASSVGQGEAYEQYF. The CDR3 DNA follows: TGTGCCAGCAGCGTCGGACAGGGGGAGGCCTACGAGCAGTACTTC.

The chain combines TRBV19 with TRBJ2-1, with D maybe TRBD2 (6 bases). The V end lost 11 bases, the J end lost 6 bases, and 23 bases lay between the germline ends. CDR1 and CDR2 (germline): LNHDA, SQIVND (reference sequence). The CDR3 is 15 residues long. CDR3 DNA: TGTGCCGAAAAGTCAGGCAGGGCGGGATGCAATGAGCAGTTCTTC. Protein sequence: CAEKSGRAGCNEQFF.

This sequence joins TRBV28 and TRBJ2-5, with TRBD2 matching over 8 bases. Losses at the gene ends were 6 bases for V and 4 bases for J; bases not matched to a gene: 7. CDR3 length: 14 amino acids. Germline loops: CDR1 MDHEN, CDR2 SYDVKM. The CDR3 bases are TGTGCCAGCAGGGAAGGACTAGCTGCAGAGACCCAGTACTTC. This gives the protein CASREGLAAETQYF.

This clonotype was counted many times. The chain uses TRBV7-2 and TRBJ2-3; 8 bases align to TRBD1. The germline gives CDR1 SGHTA, CDR2 FQGNSA. The CDR3 covers 15 residues. The V segment lost 4 bases and the J segment 9 bases; nucleotides outside the gene matches: 12. In DNA, the CDR3 is TGTGCCAGCAGCTACGACAGGGGTGGAGAGGGCACGCAGTATTTT. Its translation: CASSYDRGGEGTQYF.

This chain joins TRBV7-9 and TRBJ2-1, with TRBD1 matching 8 bases. V lost 5 bases and J lost 8; bases outside the gene matches: 5. The CDR3 is 13 residues long. From germline, CDR1 is SEHNR and CDR2 FQNEAQ (reference sequence). CDR3 bases: TGTGCCAGCAGCACGGACAGGGACGATGAGCAGTTCTTC. This codes for CASSTDRDDEQFF.

The chain joins TRBV7-2 to TRBJ2-3; D may be TRBD1 (5 bases). The ends were cut back, 4 bases at V and 11 bases at J, with 13 bases in the middle. The CDR3 is 12 residues long. Germline V lookup: CDR1 SGHTA, CDR2 FQGNSA. The CDR3 sequence is CASSYFNRGQYF. CDR3 bases: TGTGCCAGCAGCTATTTTAATAGGGGGCAGTATTTT.

This clonotype was detected ten times or more. In DNA form, the CDR3 reads TGCGCCAGCAGCCAAGACGTCGGGTCCAACTCTGGAAACACCATATATTTT. Amino acid sequence: CASSQDVGSNSGNTIYF. J is TRBJ1-3 and V is TRBV4-1; the D is unclear. Germline lookup yields CDR1 MGHRA and CDR2 YSYEKL. This CDR3 has 17 amino acids. The germline V and J ends were trimmed by 0 bases and 0 bases, with 12 bases remaining between them.

This clonotype was seen more than once but under ten times. V usage is TRBV7-2 and J usage is TRBJ2-1; TRBD1 might be the D (5 bases). The V and J ends lost 2 bases and 12 bases respectively, with 11 bases between them. CDR1 SGHTA and CDR2 FQGNSA come from the germline V gene. The CDR3 runs to 12 residues. CDR3 protein: CASSLTTGVQFF. CDR3 nucleotide sequence: TGTGCCAGCAGCTTAACCACAGGTGTGCAGTTCTTC.

This chain links TRBV7-2 with TRBJ1-2, with 7 nucleotides matching TRBD1. The CDR3 consists of 15 residues. Trimming cost V 5 bases and J 6 bases; bases outside gene matches: 12. Germline V CDR1 and CDR2: SGHTA, FQGNSA. The CDR3 spells CASSISLQGRHGYTF. The CDR3 region has the DNA TGTGCCAGCAGCATTAGCCTACAGGGGCGGCATGGCTACACCTTC.

This clonotype was observed once. This sequence joins TRBV6-5 and TRBJ2-2; D is uncertain. Germline V gene lookup returns CDR1 MNHEY and CDR2 SVGAGI. This CDR3 is built from 13 residues. The V gene lost 6 bases and the J gene lost 7 bases, with 12 bases spanning the gap. In DNA form, the CDR3 reads TGTGCCAGCAGCCTAAACGTGGTCGGGGAGCTGTTTTTT. Translated: CASSLNVVGELFF.

The J gene is TRBJ1-1, the V gene TRBV28; 9 nucleotides line up with TRBD1. The trim removed 5 bases at V and 5 bases at J, leaving 12 bases unmatched. Per germline, CDR1 MDHEN and CDR2 SYDVKM. The CDR3 has 16 amino acids. The chain's CDR3 is CASSTGTGLRGTEAFF. The CDR3 region has the DNA TGTGCCAGCAGTACAGGGACAGGGCTACGAGGGACTGAAGCTTTCTTT.

The chain uses TRBV19 and TRBJ1-5, with no clear D. Germline V gives CDR1 LNHDA, CDR2 SQIVND (reference sequence). Trimming took off 2 bases at V and 0 bases at J, with 8 bases between the two ends. CDR3 length equals 15 residues. The chain's CDR3 is CASSIPGYSNQPQHF. The CDR3 DNA sequence: TGTGCCAGTAGTATACCGGGGTATAGCAATCAGCCCCAGCATTTT.

J is TRBJ2-3 and V is TRBV20-1; 9 bases map to TRBD2. The germline CDR1 and CDR2 sequences are DFQATT and SNEGSKA (reference sequence). Trimming at V came to 7 bases and at J to 4 bases, leaving 3 bases not matched to a gene. The CDR3 length is 12 residues. The DNA for the CDR3 is TGCAGTGGGGGCGGGAGGGCAGATACGCAGTATTTT. Its translation: CSGGGRADTQYF.

This clonotype occurred many times. The chain couples TRBV7-8 to TRBJ1-1; D not certain. Trimming pared 1 base from V and 0 bases from J, leaving 6 bases between. Germline CDR1 SGHVS, CDR2 FQNEAQ. This CDR3 region has 14 residues. CDR3 nucleotides: TGTGCCAGCAGCTTAGGGCACATGAACACTGAAGCTTTCTTT. Residues: CASSLGHMNTEAFF.

In its sample, this clonotype was seen a few times. The chain uses TRBV28 and TRBJ2-3; D might be TRBD2 (6 bases). V lost 3 bases to trimming and J lost 0 bases, with 7 bases between them. Germline loops: CDR1 MDHEN, CDR2 SYDVKM. The CDR3 is 14 residues long. The DNA of the CDR3 is TGTGCCAGCAGTTTCGCGGGAAGCACAGATACGCAGTATTTT. It codes for CASSFAGSTDTQYF.

This clonotype was seen once. This chain joins TRBV6-1 and TRBJ1-6, with TRBD1 matching over 7 bases. CDR3 length: 16 residues. The V gene end was trimmed by 5 bases and the J gene end by 2 bases; junction bases not matched to a gene: 6. Germline CDR1 MNHNS, CDR2 SASEGT. CDR3: CASSHRGKTYNSPLHF. The CDR3 DNA reads TGTGCCAGCAGTCACAGGGGAAAAACCTATAATTCACCCCTCCACTTT.